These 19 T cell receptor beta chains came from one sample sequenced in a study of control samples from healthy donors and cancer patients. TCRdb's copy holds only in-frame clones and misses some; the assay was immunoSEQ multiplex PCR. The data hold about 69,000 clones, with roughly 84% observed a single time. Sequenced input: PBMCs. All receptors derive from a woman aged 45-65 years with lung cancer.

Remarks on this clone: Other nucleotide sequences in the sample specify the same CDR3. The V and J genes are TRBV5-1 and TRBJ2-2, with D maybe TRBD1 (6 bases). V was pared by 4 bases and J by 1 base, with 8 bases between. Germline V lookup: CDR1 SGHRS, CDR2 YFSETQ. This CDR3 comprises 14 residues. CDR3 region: CASSGTLNTGELFF. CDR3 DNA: TGCGCCAGCAGCGGGACATTGAACACCGGGGAGCTGTTTTTT. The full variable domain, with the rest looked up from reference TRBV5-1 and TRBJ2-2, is KAGVTQTPRYLIKTRGQQVTLSCSPISGHRSVSWYQQTPGQGLQFLFEYFSETQRNKGNFPGRFSGRQFSNSRSEMNVSTLELGDSALYLCASSGTLNTGELFFGEGSRLTVL.

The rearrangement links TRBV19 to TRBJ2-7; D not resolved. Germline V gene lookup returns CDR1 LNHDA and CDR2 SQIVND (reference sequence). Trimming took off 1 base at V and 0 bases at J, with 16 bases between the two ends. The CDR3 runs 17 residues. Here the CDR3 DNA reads TGTGCCAGTAGTATAGCTTTCCCAACAGCCTTCTCCTACGAGCAGTACTTC. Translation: CASSIAFPTAFSYEQYF.

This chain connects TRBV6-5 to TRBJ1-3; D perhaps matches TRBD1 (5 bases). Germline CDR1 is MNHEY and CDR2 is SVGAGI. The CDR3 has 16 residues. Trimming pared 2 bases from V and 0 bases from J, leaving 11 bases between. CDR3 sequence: CASSYRWGTSGNTIYF. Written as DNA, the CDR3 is TGTGCCAGCAGTTACAGATGGGGGACCTCTGGAAACACCATATATTTT.

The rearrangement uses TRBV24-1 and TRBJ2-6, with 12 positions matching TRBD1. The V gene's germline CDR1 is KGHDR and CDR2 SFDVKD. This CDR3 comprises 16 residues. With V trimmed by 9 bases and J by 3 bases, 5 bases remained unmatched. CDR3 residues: CATPGTGGYGANVLTF. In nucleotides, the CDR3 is TGTGCCACCCCCGGGACAGGGGGCTATGGGGCCAACGTCCTGACTTTC.

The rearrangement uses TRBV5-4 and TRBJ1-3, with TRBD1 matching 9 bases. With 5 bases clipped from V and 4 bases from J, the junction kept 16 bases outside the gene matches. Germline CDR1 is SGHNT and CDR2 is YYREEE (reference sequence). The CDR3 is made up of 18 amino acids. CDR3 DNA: TGTGCCAGCAGTTTCGGATCCCGGAGACAGGGGGGAGGAAACACCATATATTTT. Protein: CASSFGSRRQGGGNTIYF.

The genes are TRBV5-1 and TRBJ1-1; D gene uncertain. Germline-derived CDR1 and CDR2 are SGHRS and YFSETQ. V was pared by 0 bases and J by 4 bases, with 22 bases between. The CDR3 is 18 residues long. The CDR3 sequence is CASSLGSIGLGRSTEAFF. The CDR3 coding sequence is TGCGCCAGCAGCTTGGGGTCTATTGGGCTAGGGAGGAGCACTGAAGCTTTCTTT.

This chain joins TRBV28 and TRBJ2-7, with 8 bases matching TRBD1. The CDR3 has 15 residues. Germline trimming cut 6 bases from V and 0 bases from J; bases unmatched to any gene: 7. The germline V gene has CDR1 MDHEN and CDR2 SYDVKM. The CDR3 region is CASRSTGDPSYEQYF. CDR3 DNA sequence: TGTGCCAGCAGATCGACAGGGGATCCCTCCTACGAGCAGTACTTC.

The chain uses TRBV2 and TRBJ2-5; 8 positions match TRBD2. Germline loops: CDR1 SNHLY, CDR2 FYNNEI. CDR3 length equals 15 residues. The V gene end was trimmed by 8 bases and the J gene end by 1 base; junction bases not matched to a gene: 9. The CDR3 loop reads CASVYESGGQETQYF. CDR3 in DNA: TGTGCCAGCGTTTATGAAAGCGGGGGCCAAGAGACCCAGTACTTC.

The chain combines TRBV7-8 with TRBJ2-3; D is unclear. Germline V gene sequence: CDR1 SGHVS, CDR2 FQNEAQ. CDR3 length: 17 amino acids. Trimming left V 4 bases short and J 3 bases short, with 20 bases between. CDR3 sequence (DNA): TGTGCCAGCAGCTCCCGGCCTCCCTCGATCCTTACAGATACGCAGTATTTT. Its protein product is CASSSRPPSILTDTQYF.

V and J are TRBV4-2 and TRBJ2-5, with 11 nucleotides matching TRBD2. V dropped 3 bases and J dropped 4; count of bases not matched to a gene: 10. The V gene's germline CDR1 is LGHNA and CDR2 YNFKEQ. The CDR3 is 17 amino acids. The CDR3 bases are TGTGCCAGCAGCCAGCTAGTAGCGGGGGGGCCGGGAGAGACCCAGTACTTC. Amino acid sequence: CASSQLVAGGPGETQYF.

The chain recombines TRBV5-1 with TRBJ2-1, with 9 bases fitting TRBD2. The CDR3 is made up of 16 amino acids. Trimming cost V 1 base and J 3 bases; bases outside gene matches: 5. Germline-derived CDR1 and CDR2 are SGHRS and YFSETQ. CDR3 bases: TGCGCCAGCAGCTTGTGGGATAGCGGGGGCTACAATGAGCAGTTCTTC. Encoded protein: CASSLWDSGGYNEQFF.

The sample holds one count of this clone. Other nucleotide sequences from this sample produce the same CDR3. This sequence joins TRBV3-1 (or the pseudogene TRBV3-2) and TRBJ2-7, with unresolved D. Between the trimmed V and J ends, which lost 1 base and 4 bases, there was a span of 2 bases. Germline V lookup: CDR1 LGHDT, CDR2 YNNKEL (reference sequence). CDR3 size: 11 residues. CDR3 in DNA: TGTGCCAGCAGCCAAGGTTACGAGCAGTACTTC. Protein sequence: CASSQGYEQYF.

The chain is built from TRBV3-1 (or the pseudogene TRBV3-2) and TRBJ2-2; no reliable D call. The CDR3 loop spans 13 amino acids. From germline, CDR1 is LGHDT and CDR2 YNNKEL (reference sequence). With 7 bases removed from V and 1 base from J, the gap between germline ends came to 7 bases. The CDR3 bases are TGTGCCAGCAACGACCGGAACACCGGGGAGCTGTTTTTT. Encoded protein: CASNDRNTGELFF.

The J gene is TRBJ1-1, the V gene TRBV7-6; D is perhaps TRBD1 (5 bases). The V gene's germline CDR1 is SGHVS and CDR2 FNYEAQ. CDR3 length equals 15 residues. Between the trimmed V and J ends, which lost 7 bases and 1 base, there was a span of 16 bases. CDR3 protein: CASTLSPQGNTEAFF. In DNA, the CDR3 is TGTGCCAGCACCCTAAGTCCGCAGGGGAACACTGAAGCTTTCTTT.

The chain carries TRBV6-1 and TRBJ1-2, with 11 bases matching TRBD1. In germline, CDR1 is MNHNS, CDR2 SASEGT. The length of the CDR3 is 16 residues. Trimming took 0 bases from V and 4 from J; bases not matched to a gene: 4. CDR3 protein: CASSEARGTGGYGYTF. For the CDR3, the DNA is TGTGCCAGCAGTGAAGCCCGCGGGACAGGGGGCTATGGCTACACCTTC.

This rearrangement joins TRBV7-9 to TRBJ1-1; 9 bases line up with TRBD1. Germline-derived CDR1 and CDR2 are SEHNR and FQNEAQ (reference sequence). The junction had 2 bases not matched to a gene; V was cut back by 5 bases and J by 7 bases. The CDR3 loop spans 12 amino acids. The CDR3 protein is CASSRTGDEAFF. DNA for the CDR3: TGTGCCAGCAGCCGGACAGGGGATGAAGCTTTCTTT.

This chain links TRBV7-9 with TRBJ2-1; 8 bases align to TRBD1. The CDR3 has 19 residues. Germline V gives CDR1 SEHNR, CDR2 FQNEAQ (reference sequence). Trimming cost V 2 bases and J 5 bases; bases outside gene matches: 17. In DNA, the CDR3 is TGTGCCAGCAGCTTAAGGACAGGGAGTATGGCCAAACATGACAATGAGCAGTTCTTC. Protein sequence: CASSLRTGSMAKHDNEQFF.

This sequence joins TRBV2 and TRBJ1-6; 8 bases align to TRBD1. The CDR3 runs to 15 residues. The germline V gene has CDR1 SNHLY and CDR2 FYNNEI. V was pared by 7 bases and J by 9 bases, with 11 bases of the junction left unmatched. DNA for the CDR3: TGTGCCAGCACCATGAACCCACAGGGGGGTTCACCCCTCCACTTT. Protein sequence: CASTMNPQGGSPLHF.

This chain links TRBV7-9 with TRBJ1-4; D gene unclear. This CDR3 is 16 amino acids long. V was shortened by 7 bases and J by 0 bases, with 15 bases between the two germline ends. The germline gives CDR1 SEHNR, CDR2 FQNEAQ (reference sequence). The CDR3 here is CASTFYGYATNEKLFF. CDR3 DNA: TGTGCCAGCACCTTTTACGGCTATGCAACTAATGAAAAACTGTTTTTT.